The rows below give T cell receptor beta chains drawn from one sample of a study of CD8 T cells in Susac syndrome. TCRdb passed the immunoSEQ multiplex PCR reads through MiXCR, listing each CDR3 protein once. Of approximately 260,000 distinct CDR3 sequences detected, about 95% appear once; the ten largest clones hold about 0.095%. Specimen: CD4+ T cells from PBMCs. Source of these receptors: a human donor with Susac syndrome. CDR3s include the opening cysteine and the closing phenylalanine or tryptophan. Fields, in order: J gene, V gene, clone size, D gene, CDR3 DNA, CDR3 protein. A D gene is named only where the DNA matches it firmly. Part of the rows lack a size; the others show once, few, many or a class for expanded clones.

J gene: TRBJ1-2; V gene: TRBV29-1; clone size: NA; D gene: NA; CDR3 DNA: TGCAGCGTCGAGACAGGCTCCTATGGCTACACCTTC; CDR3 protein: CSVETGSYGYTF
J gene: TRBJ2-7; V gene: TRBV28; clone size: NA; D gene: TRBD2; CDR3 DNA: TGTGCCAGCAGGCGGGTCTCTAGCGGGATTAGCTCCTACGAGCAGTACTTC; CDR3 protein: CASRRVSSGISSYEQYF
J gene: TRBJ2-2; V gene: TRBV29-1; clone size: NA; D gene: TRBD2; CDR3 DNA: TGCAGCGTGGCTTTAGCGGGAGGGCCGGGGACCGGGGAGCTGTTTTTT; CDR3 protein: CSVALAGGPGTGELFF
J gene: TRBJ1-2; V gene: TRBV19; clone size: NA; D gene: NA; CDR3 DNA: TGTGCCAGTAGTATGTGGGGCGACTATGGCTACACCTTC; CDR3 protein: CASSMWGDYGYTF
J gene: TRBJ2-7; V gene: TRBV6-6; clone size: NA; D gene: NA; CDR3 DNA: TGTGCCAGCAGTTACTCCACCGGACAGTTAACCTACGAGCAGTACTTC; CDR3 protein: CASSYSTGQLTYEQYF
J gene: TRBJ2-2; V gene: TRBV6-5; clone size: NA; D gene: TRBD1; CDR3 DNA: TGTGCCAGCAGACCCGGACAGGGGAGGGAGCTGTTTTTT; CDR3 protein: CASRPGQGRELFF
J gene: TRBJ2-7; V gene: TRBV9; clone size: NA; D gene: NA; CDR3 DNA: TGTGCCAGCAGCGTCGACCCGAGCTCCTACGAGCAGTACTTC; CDR3 protein: CASSVDPSSYEQYF
J gene: TRBJ2-5; V gene: TRBV18; clone size: NA; D gene: NA; CDR3 DNA: TGTGCCAGCTCACCGTTGGGCGGGGAGACCCAGTACTTC; CDR3 protein: CASSPLGGETQYF
J gene: TRBJ2-2; V gene: TRBV28; clone size: NA; D gene: TRBD1; CDR3 DNA: TGTGCCAGCAGTTTACCGGGACAGGGTCTGTTTTTT; CDR3 protein: CASSLPGQGLFF
J gene: TRBJ2-1; V gene: TRBV30; clone size: NA; D gene: NA; CDR3 DNA: TGTGCCTGGAGTGTACTGGGCAGGGCTCCCAATGAGCAGTTCTTC; CDR3 protein: CAWSVLGRAPNEQFF
J gene: TRBJ2-1; V gene: TRBV7-2; clone size: NA; D gene: NA; CDR3 DNA: TGTGCCAGCAGCTTAGAAAGCTCGGGGGGCGGATACAATGAGCAGTTCTTC; CDR3 protein: CASSLESSGGGYNEQFF
J gene: TRBJ2-7; V gene: TRBV6-5; clone size: NA; D gene: NA; CDR3 DNA: TGTGCCAGCAGTTACCTTGGGGGGACAGCCCATATCGACGAGCAGTACTTC; CDR3 protein: CASSYLGGTAHIDEQYF
J gene: TRBJ2-1; V gene: TRBV12-3/TRBV12-4; clone size: NA; D gene: NA; CDR3 DNA: TGTGCCAGCAGGGCCCGGCCCACAGCCTACAATGAGCAGTTCTTC; CDR3 protein: CASRARPTAYNEQFF
J gene: TRBJ1-2; V gene: TRBV4-1; clone size: NA; D gene: NA; CDR3 DNA: TGCGCCAGCAGCCAAGGGGCTCGAATTAACAGTGGGGCCAAGAGTGGCTACACCTTC; CDR3 protein: CASSQGARINSGAKSGYTF
J gene: TRBJ2-3; V gene: TRBV10-3; clone size: NA; D gene: NA; CDR3 DNA: TGTGCCATCCAGGGGCCCGGCACAGATACGCAGTATTTT; CDR3 protein: CAIQGPGTDTQYF
J gene: TRBJ2-3; V gene: TRBV5-1; clone size: NA; D gene: NA; CDR3 DNA: TGCGCCAGCAGCCTACGGGGAGGCGAAGGCACAGATACGCAGTATTTT; CDR3 protein: CASSLRGGEGTDTQYF
J gene: TRBJ2-7; V gene: TRBV20-1; clone size: NA; D gene: NA; CDR3 DNA: TGCAGTGCTAGAGATAATGGGCGGAGGACAGGGGTAGCGGGATCGGGCTTCGAGCAGTACTTC; CDR3 protein: CSARDNGRRTGVAGSGFEQYF
J gene: TRBJ2-3; V gene: TRBV25-1; clone size: NA; D gene: TRBD1; CDR3 DNA: TGTGCCAGCAGCGTAGGGGGCGGCGATACGCAGTATTTT; CDR3 protein: CASSVGGGDTQYF
J gene: TRBJ2-1; V gene: TRBV5-6; clone size: NA; D gene: NA; CDR3 DNA: TGTGCCAGCAGCTTGCTTACGTTGTCCCTGGAGCAGTTCTTC; CDR3 protein: CASSLLTLSLEQFF
J gene: TRBJ1-2; V gene: TRBV29-1; clone size: NA; D gene: NA; CDR3 DNA: TGCAGCGGAGCTCCCTCGTGGCACTATGGCTACACCTTC; CDR3 protein: CSGAPSWHYGYTF
J gene: TRBJ1-2; V gene: TRBV20-1; clone size: once; D gene: NA; CDR3 DNA: TGCAGCAGGACCGAGGTTGGGGGCTACACCTTC; CDR3 protein: CSRTEVGGYTF
J gene: TRBJ2-4; V gene: TRBV3-1; clone size: NA; D gene: NA; CDR3 DNA: TGTGCCAGCAGCCCCGGGAGAGTAATAGGCATTCAGTACTTC; CDR3 protein: CASSPGRVIGIQYF
J gene: TRBJ2-7; V gene: TRBV6-1; clone size: NA; D gene: NA; CDR3 DNA: TGTGCCAGCAGTGACTTATCCTACGAGCAGTACTTC; CDR3 protein: CASSDLSYEQYF
J gene: TRBJ2-5; V gene: TRBV10-2; clone size: NA; D gene: NA; CDR3 DNA: TGCGCCAGCGGGGCAAAGGAGACCCAGTACTTC; CDR3 protein: CASGAKETQYF
J gene: TRBJ2-3; V gene: TRBV12-3/TRBV12-4; clone size: NA; D gene: NA; CDR3 DNA: TGTGCCAGCAGTTTAGGCCATAATGGAGATACGCAGTATTTT; CDR3 protein: CASSLGHNGDTQYF
J gene: TRBJ1-4; V gene: TRBV9; clone size: NA; D gene: NA; CDR3 DNA: TGTGCCAGCAGCCCCGGGATCCACTCCGGGGATGAAAAACTGTTTTTT; CDR3 protein: CASSPGIHSGDEKLFF
J gene: TRBJ1-2; V gene: TRBV5-1; clone size: NA; D gene: NA; CDR3 DNA: TGCGCCAGCAGTTCCGGACAGCCGGGGGATGGCTACACCTTC; CDR3 protein: CASSSGQPGDGYTF
J gene: TRBJ2-7; V gene: TRBV19; clone size: NA; D gene: TRBD1; CDR3 DNA: TGTGCCAGTAGTCCCCGGGACAGACACTACGAGCAGTACTTC; CDR3 protein: CASSPRDRHYEQYF
J gene: TRBJ2-6; V gene: TRBV9; clone size: NA; D gene: NA; CDR3 DNA: TGTGCCACCGCCCGACGCCCCTCTGGGGCCAACGTCCTGACTTTC; CDR3 protein: CATARRPSGANVLTF
J gene: TRBJ2-3; V gene: TRBV20-1; clone size: NA; D gene: TRBD2; CDR3 DNA: TGCAGTGCCGCACAAGCCGGGACTAACGTCGTTGGTACGCAGTATTTT; CDR3 protein: CSAAQAGTNVVGTQYF
J gene: TRBJ2-1; V gene: TRBV15; clone size: NA; D gene: NA; CDR3 DNA: TGTGCCACCAGCAGAGATAACCCCAGTCGCAATGAGCAGTTCTTC; CDR3 protein: CATSRDNPSRNEQFF
J gene: TRBJ2-3; V gene: TRBV20-1; clone size: NA; D gene: NA; CDR3 DNA: TGCAGTGCTAAAGCCGATCGCACAGATACGCAGTATTTT; CDR3 protein: CSAKADRTDTQYF
J gene: TRBJ1-1; V gene: TRBV29-1; clone size: NA; D gene: NA; CDR3 DNA: TGCAGCGGGGGAGACAGCACTGAAGCTTTCTTT; CDR3 protein: CSGGDSTEAFF
J gene: TRBJ2-2; V gene: TRBV30; clone size: NA; D gene: NA; CDR3 DNA: TGTGCCTGGGCCACAAACCTACAGGGTCACAGGGTCACCGGGGAGCTGTTTTTT; CDR3 protein: CAWATNLQGHRVTGELFF
J gene: TRBJ2-7; V gene: TRBV3-1; clone size: once; D gene: TRBD2; CDR3 DNA: TGTGCCAGCAGCCAAGGAGCGGCTAGCGGGACGAGAGAGCAGTACTTC; CDR3 protein: CASSQGAASGTREQYF
J gene: TRBJ2-3; V gene: TRBV4-1; clone size: NA; D gene: NA; CDR3 DNA: TGCGCCAGCAGCAAAGGGGAGGGGGCACTAGATACGCAGTATTTT; CDR3 protein: CASSKGEGALDTQYF
J gene: TRBJ2-3; V gene: TRBV7-9; clone size: NA; D gene: NA; CDR3 DNA: TGTGCCAGCAGACTTTTACGTTCGAGCACAGATACGCAGTATTTT; CDR3 protein: CASRLLRSSTDTQYF
J gene: TRBJ1-1; V gene: TRBV15; clone size: NA; D gene: NA; CDR3 DNA: TGTGCCACCAGCAGAGTAGGGGGGAACACTGAAGCTTTCTTT; CDR3 protein: CATSRVGGNTEAFF
J gene: TRBJ2-7; V gene: TRBV11-1; clone size: NA; D gene: NA; CDR3 DNA: TGTGCCAGCAGCTCGATCAACAGGGTGCGCTACGAGCAGTACTTC; CDR3 protein: CASSSINRVRYEQYF
J gene: TRBJ2-7; V gene: TRBV12-3/TRBV12-4; clone size: once; D gene: NA; CDR3 DNA: TGTGCCAGCAGTCTCCGGTTAGGGGGAAACTACGAGCAGTACTTC; CDR3 protein: CASSLRLGGNYEQYF
J gene: TRBJ2-6; V gene: TRBV27; clone size: NA; D gene: NA; CDR3 DNA: TGTGCCAGCACTACATTAGGGGCCTCTGGGGCCAACGTCCTGACTTTC; CDR3 protein: CASTTLGASGANVLTF
J gene: TRBJ2-7; V gene: TRBV11-2; clone size: NA; D gene: TRBD2; CDR3 DNA: TGTGCCAGCAGCTTAGACGGGAGGGCCTTCTACGAGCAGTACTTC; CDR3 protein: CASSLDGRAFYEQYF
J gene: TRBJ2-7; V gene: TRBV5-1; clone size: NA; D gene: NA; CDR3 DNA: TGCGCCAGCAGCTTGGCGCCTGACAAAGCCTCCTACGAGCAGTACTTC; CDR3 protein: CASSLAPDKASYEQYF
J gene: TRBJ2-7; V gene: TRBV29-1; clone size: once; D gene: NA; CDR3 DNA: TGCAGCGTAATCGGGAGACAGTCCTCCTACGAGCAGTACTTC; CDR3 protein: CSVIGRQSSYEQYF
J gene: TRBJ2-1; V gene: TRBV7-8; clone size: NA; D gene: NA; CDR3 DNA: TGTGCCAGTAGCGATCGGGCCTCAATCTCCTACAATGAGCAGTTCTTC; CDR3 protein: CASSDRASISYNEQFF
J gene: TRBJ2-1; V gene: TRBV29-1; clone size: NA; D gene: TRBD2; CDR3 DNA: TGCAGCGTTAAAGCGGGACCAAATGAGCAGTTCTTC; CDR3 protein: CSVKAGPNEQFF